Listed here are 28 T cell receptor beta chains from one sample, sequenced in a study of T-cell reconstitution after alpha-beta-depleted transplantation in children. Researchers prepared the TCRbeta library using unique molecular identifiers, the study reports. TCRdb reanalysed the PCR reads using MiXCR and keeps one entry per CDR3 protein. The repertoire holds 600,000 to 700,000 distinct CDR3 sequences, about 15% seen once, with about 1.1% in the top ten. This specimen consisted of PBMCs from the stem cell graft donor, obtained from the stem cell graft. The receptors here all came from a human donor who donated a stem cell graft to a child with acute myeloid leukemia.

The sample holds many counts of this clonotype. The rearrangement links TRBV7-7 to TRBJ2-2, with 8 bases aligning to TRBD1. In germline, CDR1 is SSHAT, CDR2 FNYEAQ (reference sequence). This CDR3 spans 16 amino acids. The V gene end was trimmed by 5 bases and the J gene end by 4 bases; junction bases not matched to a gene: 9. The CDR3 spells CASSPQGQGGTGELFF. Written as DNA, the CDR3 is TGTGCCAGCAGCCCCCAAGGACAGGGCGGCACCGGGGAGCTGTTTTTT.

This clonotype was counted a few times. The CDR3 protein is CASRNRGTGELFF. Written as DNA, the CDR3 is TGTGCCAGCAGAAACAGGGGTACCGGGGAGCTGTTTTTT. The genes are TRBV7-2 and TRBJ2-2; 7 bases map to TRBD1. Germline CDR1 SGHTA, CDR2 FQGNSA. The CDR3 length is 13 residues. The ends lost 6 bases at V and 5 bases at J; junction bases unmatched: 3.

The CDR3 loop reads CASSADRQGKNIQYF. CDR3 coding DNA: TGTGCCAGCTCAGCGGACCGACAGGGCAAAAACATTCAGTACTTC. This chain links TRBV18 with TRBJ2-4; 7 bases map to TRBD1. CDR1 KGHSH and CDR2 LQKENI come from the germline V gene. V lost 5 bases to trimming and J lost 3 bases; unmatched junction nucleotides: 7. This CDR3 has 15 residues. Drawing the rest from reference TRBV18 and TRBJ2-4, the complete variable domain is NAGVMQNPRHLVRRRGQEARLRCSPMKGHSHVYWYRQLPEEGLKFMVYLQKENIIDESGMPKERFSAEFPKEGPSILRIQQVVRGDSAAYFCASSADRQGKNIQYFGAGTRLSVL.

The CDR3 is CASSHRGGDEQFF. The CDR3, as DNA: TGTGCCAGCAGCCACCGGGGGGGTGATGAGCAGTTCTTC. The rearrangement links TRBV5-6 to TRBJ2-1; 8 bases fit TRBD2. Trimming cost V 4 bases and J 8 bases; bases outside gene matches: 5. Germline V lookup: CDR1 SGHDT, CDR2 YYEEEE. The CDR3 has 13 amino acids.

This clonotype was found a few times. V is TRBV20-1 and J is TRBJ2-5, with TRBD1 matching 9 bases. The CDR3 loop spans 18 amino acids. V lost 0 bases, J lost 1 base, and 12 bases stayed unmatched. CDR1 is DFQATT and CDR2 is SNEGSKA in the germline V gene (reference sequence). The CDR3 sequence: CSARDFSGTGNRQETQYF. In DNA, the CDR3 is TGCAGTGCTAGAGATTTTTCCGGGACAGGGAATCGCCAAGAGACCCAGTACTTC.

This clonotype was detected only a few times. This chain uses TRBV25-1 with TRBJ2-3; tentative D call: TRBD1 (5 bases). Germline V lookup: CDR1 MGHDK, CDR2 SYGVNS. The CDR3 covers 15 residues. Trimming took off 2 bases at V and 6 bases at J, with 15 bases between the two ends. CDR3 in DNA: TGTGCCAGCAGTGAACGCCAGGGTCCTCTGGATACGCAGTATTTT. Amino acid sequence: CASSERQGPLDTQYF.

This clonotype was seen a handful of times. The chain employs TRBV27 and TRBJ2-5; 8 positions match TRBD1. CDR3 size: 19 residues. Germline-derived CDR1 and CDR2 are MNHEY and SMNVEV (reference sequence). With V trimmed by 5 bases and J by 1 base, 18 bases remained unmatched. DNA for the CDR3: TGTGCCAGCAGTCCCAAGACAGGGGAAGAGCCGGGCCGCCAAGAGACCCAGTACTTC. It encodes CASSPKTGEEPGRQETQYF.

The CDR3 loop is CASSLRRGLSPLHF. CDR3 coding DNA: TGTGCCAGCAGCTTAAGACGGGGGCTTTCACCCCTCCACTTT. This chain uses TRBV11-2 with TRBJ1-6; TRBD1 might be the D (6 bases). Germline CDR1 is SGHAT and CDR2 is FQNNGV. The CDR3 covers 14 residues. The V end lost 2 bases, the J end lost 9 bases, and 11 bases lay between the germline ends.

This clonotype was seen more than once but under ten times. This chain joins TRBV2 and TRBJ2-3; D is unresolved. Germline V gene data show CDR1 as SNHLY and CDR2 as FYNNEI. The CDR3 covers 13 residues. The V gene lost 10 bases and the J gene lost 1 base, with 12 bases spanning the gap. The CDR3 is CATSLQGTDTQYF. The CDR3 region has the DNA TGTGCCACTTCCCTGCAGGGCACAGATACGCAGTATTTT.

This clonotype was seen a handful of times. The rearrangement links TRBV20-1 to TRBJ2-3; D ambiguous. The CDR3 length is 12 residues. The germline V gene encodes CDR1 DFQATT and CDR2 SNEGSKA (reference sequence). V shed 0 bases and J shed 2 bases, with 3 bases lying between them. The CDR3 region has the DNA TGCAGTGCTAGAGAAAACACAGATACGCAGTATTTT. Encoded protein: CSARENTDTQYF.

Ten or more counts support this clonotype. CDR3: CSVGGGKDQPQHF. CDR3 in DNA: TGCAGCGTTGGGGGGGGAAAGGATCAGCCCCAGCATTTT. The rearrangement joins TRBV29-1 to TRBJ1-5; TRBD1 is a possible D gene (5 bases). Germline V gives CDR1 SQVTM, CDR2 ANQGSEA. This CDR3 has 13 amino acids. Trimming cost V 4 bases and J 5 bases, with 12 bases left between them.

Remarks on this clonotype: An end of the junction does not agree with germline; a read error may underlie this. The chain joins TRBV7-2 to TRBJ2-7; D possibly corresponds to TRBD1 (5 bases). The CDR3 contains 14 residues. Germline V gene lookup returns CDR1 SGHTA and CDR2 FQGNSA. The CDR3 DNA sequence: TGTGCCAGCAGCTTGGGGCAGAACTCCTACGAGCGGTACTTC. Its translation: CASSLGQNSYERYF.

The table lists this clonotype with many counts. V is TRBV20-1 and J is TRBJ1-2; D is possibly TRBD1 (5 bases). This CDR3 region has 13 residues. The germline CDR1 and CDR2 sequences are DFQATT and SNEGSKA (reference sequence). The CDR3 DNA reads as TGCAGCGAACTCGGATCAGGGACCATGGGCTACACCTTC. Its translation is CSELGSGTMGYTF.

This clonotype occurred a few times. The chain has TRBV20-1 and TRBJ2-1; D remains ambiguous. V was shortened by 0 bases and J by 2 bases, with 11 bases between the two germline ends. Germline values: CDR1 DFQATT, CDR2 SNEGSKA (reference sequence). This CDR3 spans 15 amino acids. DNA of the CDR3: TGCAGTGCTAGAGACCCCGGGCCGACCTACAATGAGCAGTTCTTC. This encodes CSARDPGPTYNEQFF.

This clonotype has a count of ten or more. This rearrangement joins TRBV20-1 to TRBJ1-3; 7 bases agree with TRBD1. V shed 5 bases, J shed 4 bases, and the junction held 14 bases outside the gene matches. The CDR3 has 16 amino acids. CDR1 and CDR2 (germline): DFQATT, SNEGSKA (reference sequence). The CDR3 DNA follows: TGCAGTGCTGGGAAACTTGACAGGGTCGGCGGAAACACCATATATTTT. This translates into CSAGKLDRVGGNTIYF.

This clonotype was detected ten times or more. J is TRBJ2-1 and V is TRBV5-1; the D call may be TRBD1 or TRBD2 (5 bases each). CDR3 length: 13 amino acids. Germline CDR1 reads SGHRS; CDR2 reads YFSETQ. The germline V and J ends were trimmed by 1 base and 8 bases, with 10 bases remaining between them. CDR3 coding DNA: TGCGCCAGCAGCTTGAGGTGGGACCATGAGCAGTTCTTC. This encodes CASSLRWDHEQFF.

This clonotype was counted ten times or more. CDR3 protein: CASSLEGERGEKLFF. CDR3 nucleotides: TGCGCCAGCAGCTTGGAAGGGGAAAGAGGGGAAAAACTGTTTTTT. The rearrangement uses TRBV5-1 and TRBJ1-4; TRBD1 might be the D (5 bases). This CDR3 has 15 amino acids. The V gene's germline CDR1 is SGHRS and CDR2 YFSETQ. V was shortened by 0 bases and J by 8 bases, with 14 bases between the two germline ends.

This clonotype was recorded many times. The V gene is TRBV20-1, the J gene TRBJ2-2; maybe TRBD1 (5 bases). Germline CDR1 DFQATT, CDR2 SNEGSKA (reference sequence). This CDR3 is 14 amino acids long. V was trimmed by 0 bases and J by 5 bases, leaving 10 bases between them. CDR3 amino acids: CSAREAGRTGELFF. CDR3 nucleotides: TGCAGTGCTAGAGAGGCAGGGCGGACCGGGGAGCTGTTTTTT.

A few counts support this clonotype. V is TRBV10-3 and J is TRBJ1-1, with D possibly matching TRBD1 (6 bases). CDR3 size: 13 residues. Germline values: CDR1 ENHRY, CDR2 SYGVKD. V was trimmed by 10 bases and J by 4 bases, leaving 16 bases between them. CDR3 DNA sequence: TGTGCCACCTGGGAGGGGGGTAGCACTGAAGCTTTCTTT. As protein: CATWEGGSTEAFF.

This clonotype appeared a few times. This chain uses TRBV29-1 with TRBJ1-1, with unresolved D. CDR1 is SQVTM and CDR2 is ANQGSEA in the germline V gene. The CDR3 runs 11 residues. Deletions cut 2 bases from V and 8 bases from J, with 9 bases between. The DNA of the CDR3 is TGCAGCGTTGAATCCGTGGGGGAAGCTTTCTTT. Its protein product is CSVESVGEAFF.

This clonotype was recorded at least ten times. This rearrangement joins TRBV29-1 to TRBJ2-3, with a weak D call TRBD1 (5 bases). The length of the CDR3 is 13 residues. Deletions cut 1 base from V and 2 bases from J, with 7 bases between. Germline loops: CDR1 SQVTM, CDR2 ANQGSEA. CDR3 loop: CSVEGQNTDTQYF. The CDR3 region has the DNA TGCAGCGTTGAAGGACAGAACACAGATACGCAGTATTTT.

The sample holds many counts of this clonotype. The rearrangement joins TRBV20-1 to TRBJ1-1; 8 nucleotides align to TRBD1. The V gene's germline CDR1 is DFQATT and CDR2 SNEGSKA (reference sequence). The CDR3 is made up of 14 amino acids. V trimming: 4 bases; J trimming: 4 bases; junction bases outside the gene matches: 8. The chain's CDR3 is CSAISETGGTEAFF. The CDR3 coding sequence is TGCAGTGCTATATCAGAAACAGGGGGCACTGAAGCTTTCTTT.

This clonotype was detected many times. The chain has TRBV30 and TRBJ2-7, with D possibly matching TRBD1 (5 bases). The germline V gene has CDR1 GTSNPN and CDR2 SVGIG (reference sequence). This CDR3 spans 11 amino acids. V shed 8 bases and J shed 3 bases, with 11 bases lying between them. DNA for the CDR3: TGTGCCCAAGACAGTCTCTACGAGCAGTACTTC. It encodes CAQDSLYEQYF.

A few counts support this clonotype. This chain uses TRBV6-1 with TRBJ2-3; D possibly uses TRBD1 or TRBD2 (5 bases each). Germline V gene data show CDR1 as MNHNS and CDR2 as SASEGT. This CDR3 has 16 amino acids. V shed 6 bases and J shed 4 bases, with 20 bases lying between them. CDR3 DNA: TGTGCCAGCAGCTTTGGGACCGTTGGCGAACCAGATACGCAGTATTTT. This encodes CASSFGTVGEPDTQYF.

CDR3 bases: TGCAGCGGACATAACCAAGAGACCCAGTACTTC. Its translation is CSGHNQETQYF. This chain uses TRBV29-1 with TRBJ2-5; D not certain. CDR1 is SQVTM and CDR2 is ANQGSEA in the germline V gene. The CDR3 loop spans 11 amino acids. V shed 7 bases and J shed 0 bases, with 6 bases lying between them.

This clonotype has just a few counts. This rearrangement joins TRBV5-6 to TRBJ2-3, with D unclear. Deletions cut 0 bases from V and 0 bases from J, with 8 bases between. This CDR3 spans 15 amino acids. CDR1 and CDR2 (germline): SGHDT, YYEEEE. CDR3 DNA sequence: TGTGCCAGCAGCTTGGTCCAGGAGAGCACAGATACGCAGTATTTT. As protein: CASSLVQESTDTQYF.

This clonotype was seen many times. V and J are TRBV9 and TRBJ1-4; possible D gene TRBD1, 6 bases. The V gene lost 5 bases and the J gene lost 0 bases, with 11 bases spanning the gap. This CDR3 contains 15 residues. Germline V gene sequence: CDR1 SGDLS, CDR2 YYNGEE. CDR3 in amino acids: CASSRTGSTNEKLFF. CDR3 bases: TGTGCCAGCAGTCGTACAGGGTCAACTAATGAAAAACTGTTTTTT.

The chain carries TRBV5-4 and TRBJ2-3; 8 bases line up with TRBD1. The germline CDR1 and CDR2 sequences are SGHNT and YYREEE (reference sequence). The CDR3 loop spans 15 amino acids. The trim removed 4 bases at V and 6 bases at J, leaving 10 bases unmatched. The DNA of the CDR3 is TGTGCCAGCAGCCGACGACAGGGGTCCATGGATACGCAGTATTTT. Translation gives CASSRRQGSMDTQYF.